The sequence of this TCR beta chain was determined in a study of CD8 T cells in Susac syndrome. Random hexamers were used to reverse transcribe an amount of roughly 0.5 to 1 ug RNA. TCRdb itself ran the immunoSEQ multiplex PCR reads through MiXCR, one entry per CDR3 protein. The table lists about 140,000 distinct CDR3 sequences, roughly 94% of them singletons. Healthy donors constituted the controls, which were matched for age and sex. Negative isolation was used for CD8+ and CD4+ T cells and FACS enrichment for TEMRA cells. Germline values: CDR1 SGDLS, CDR2 YYNGEE. V shed 0 bases, J shed 3 bases, and the junction held 6 bases outside the gene matches. The CDR3 sequence is 15 residues long.

The source material was CD8+ T cells from PBMCs. The chain links TRBV9 to TRBJ2-7; 7 bases fit TRBD2. This receptor was obtained from a human donor in good health. DNA for the CDR3: TGTGCCAGCAGCGTAGACGCGGGAGCGTACTACGAGCAGTACTTC. Its protein is CASSVDAGAYYEQYF.